Shown below are 3 T cell receptor beta chains from a single sample sequenced in a study of blood T cell repertoires in COVID-19. Sequencing used immunoSEQ multiplex PCR; TCRdb keeps in-frame clones, though not all of them. The table records roughly 87,000 clones, about 82% of them present only once. The material sequenced was peripheral blood. The receptors originated from a man aged 50 to 60 with active COVID-19.

The chain is built from TRBV24-1 and TRBJ2-5; 9 positions agree with TRBD1. The germline CDR1 and CDR2 sequences are KGHDR and SFDVKD. The CDR3 has 15 amino acids. Trimming removed 4 bases from V and 7 bases from J; junction bases left unmatched: 9. The DNA of the CDR3 is TGTGCCACCAGTGACAAAGGGACAGGGCTTCTGACCCAGTACTTC. It specifies CATSDKGTGLLTQYF.

Regarding this clone: This sample also contains other DNA sequences that code for the same CDR3. The chain links TRBV6-5 to TRBJ2-7, with D possibly matching TRBD1 (6 bases). The V gene's germline CDR1 is MNHEY and CDR2 SVGAGI. The CDR3 consists of 16 residues. V was shortened by 2 bases and J by 4 bases, with 18 bases between the two germline ends. The CDR3 here is CASSYRRTAPLYEQYF. DNA for the CDR3: TGTGCCAGCAGTTACCGCCGGACAGCCCCTCTATACGAGCAGTACTTC.

This clone was detected only a few times. The same CDR3 also results from other DNA sequences found in this sample. The rearrangement links TRBV7-3 to TRBJ1-5; D is uncertain. CDR3 size: 12 residues. Looked up from germline, CDR1 is SGHTA and CDR2 is FQGTGA. Trimming left V 1 base short and J 6 bases short, with 4 bases between. CDR3 protein: CASSLRGQPQHF. The CDR3 bases are TGTGCCAGCAGCTTAAGAGGTCAGCCCCAGCATTTT.